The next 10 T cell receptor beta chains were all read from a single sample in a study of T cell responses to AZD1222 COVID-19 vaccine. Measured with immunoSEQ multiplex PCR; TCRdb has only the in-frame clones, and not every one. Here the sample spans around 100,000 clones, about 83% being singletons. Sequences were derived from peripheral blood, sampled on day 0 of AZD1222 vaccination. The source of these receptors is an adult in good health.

The CDR3 DNA reads TGTGCCAGCAGCAGGACAGTCTACGAGCAGTACTTC. Amino acid sequence: CASSRTVYEQYF. The genes are TRBV6-5 and TRBJ2-7, with D possibly being TRBD1 (6 bases). V was trimmed by 6 bases and J by 3 bases, leaving 9 bases between them. The CDR3 has 12 amino acids. Germline V gives CDR1 MNHEY, CDR2 SVGAGI.

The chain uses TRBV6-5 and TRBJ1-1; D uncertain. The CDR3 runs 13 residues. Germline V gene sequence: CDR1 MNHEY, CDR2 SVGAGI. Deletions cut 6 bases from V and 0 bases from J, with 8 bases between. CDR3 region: CASSTEVNTEAFF. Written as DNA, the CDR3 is TGTGCCAGCAGCACAGAAGTGAACACTGAAGCTTTCTTT.

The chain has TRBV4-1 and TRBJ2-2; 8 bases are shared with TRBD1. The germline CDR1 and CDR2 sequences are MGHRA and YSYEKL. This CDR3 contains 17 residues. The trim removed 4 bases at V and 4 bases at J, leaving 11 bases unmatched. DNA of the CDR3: TGCGCCAGCAGCCTCGCCCCGCAGGGGGCAGGCACCGGGGAGCTGTTTTTT. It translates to CASSLAPQGAGTGELFF.

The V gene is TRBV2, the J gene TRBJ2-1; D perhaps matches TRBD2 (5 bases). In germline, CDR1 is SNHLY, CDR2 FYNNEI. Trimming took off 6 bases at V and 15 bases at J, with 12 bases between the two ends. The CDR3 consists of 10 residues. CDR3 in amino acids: CASSREGPFF. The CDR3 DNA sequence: TGTGCCAGCAGCCGGGAAGGTCCGTTCTTC. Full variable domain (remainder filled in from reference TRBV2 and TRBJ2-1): EPEVTQTPSHQVTQMGQEVILRCVPISNHLYFYWYRQILGQKVEFLVSFYNNEISEKSEIFDDQFSVERPDGSNFTLKIRSTKLEDSAMYFCASSREGPFFGPGTRLTVL.

The CDR3 loop is CASSKRGQGKQPQHF. The CDR3 nucleotides read TGTGCCAGCAGCAAAAGGGGACAGGGCAAGCAGCCCCAGCATTTT. This chain links TRBV21-1 with TRBJ1-5; TRBD1, the table's D call, lacks a check against the DNA. TRBV21-1 is an annotated pseudogene. CDR3 length: 15 amino acids.

CDR3 sequence reads: CASSILRRTGELFF. In DNA form, the CDR3 reads TGCGCCAGCAGTATTTTGCGTCGGACCGGGGAGCTGTTTTTT. This rearrangement joins TRBV10-1 to TRBJ2-2; D gene uncertain. V shed 5 bases and J shed 5 bases, with 12 bases lying between them. Germline V lookup: CDR1 WNHNN, CDR2 SYGVQD (reference sequence). CDR3 length: 14 amino acids.

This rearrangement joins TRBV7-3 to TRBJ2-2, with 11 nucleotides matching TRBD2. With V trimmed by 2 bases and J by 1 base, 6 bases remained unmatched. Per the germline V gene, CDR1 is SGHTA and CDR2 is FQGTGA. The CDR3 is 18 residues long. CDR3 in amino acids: CASSLAPGTSGNTGELFF. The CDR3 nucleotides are TGTGCCAGCAGCTTAGCCCCAGGGACTAGCGGGAACACCGGGGAGCTGTTTTTT. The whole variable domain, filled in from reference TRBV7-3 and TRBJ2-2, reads GAGVSQTPSNKVTEKGKYVELRCDPISGHTALYWYRQSLGQGPEFLIYFQGTGAADDSGLPNDRFFAVRPEGSVSTLKIQRTERGDSAVYLCASSLAPGTSGNTGELFFGEGSRLTVL.

The CDR3 DNA sequence: TGTGCCAGCAGCCCTCTTTTCGGGGACAGGCCAAGGACCCAGTACTTC. It specifies CASSPLFGDRPRTQYF. The chain combines TRBV7-2 with TRBJ2-5; 8 bases are shared with TRBD1. The CDR3 sequence is 16 residues long. V lost 5 bases to trimming and J lost 7 bases; unmatched junction nucleotides: 15. Germline CDR1 SGHTA, CDR2 FQGNSA.

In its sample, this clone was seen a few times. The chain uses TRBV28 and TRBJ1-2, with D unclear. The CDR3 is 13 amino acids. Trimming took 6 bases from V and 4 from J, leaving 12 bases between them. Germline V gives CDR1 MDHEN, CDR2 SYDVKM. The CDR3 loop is CASRNSRSYGYTF. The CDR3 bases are TGTGCCAGCAGAAACTCTAGATCCTATGGCTACACCTTC.

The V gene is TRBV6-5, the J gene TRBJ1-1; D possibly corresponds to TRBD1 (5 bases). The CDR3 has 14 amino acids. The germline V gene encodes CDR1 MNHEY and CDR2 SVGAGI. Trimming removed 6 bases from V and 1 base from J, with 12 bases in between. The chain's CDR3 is CASRELTGNTEAFF. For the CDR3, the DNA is TGTGCCAGCAGGGAGTTAACAGGGAACACTGAAGCTTTCTTT.